The clone carrying this TCR beta chain was seen at least ten times. The data derive from a study of neurological immune-mediated disorders. The time point was: longitudinal time-point 2. Unsorted libraries used 2 million PBMCs kept at -80 degrees C. Synthesis of cDNA was carried out by template-switch 5'RACE. The reaction used 10-nucleotide random UMIs. Via MiXCR, TCRdb re-called the 5' RACE reads, giving one row per CDR3 protein. Of around 90,000 distinct CDR3 sequences in the sample, around 13% were seen once. CDR1 and CDR2 from the germline V gene are SGHRS and YFSETQ. This CDR3 is 16 amino acids long. Trimming shortened V by 0 bases and J by 5 bases, and 17 bases separated the two germline ends.

The chain joins TRBV5-1 to TRBJ2-5, with TRBD2 as a possible D gene (5 bases). This clonotype was sampled from a female donor with HTLV-1-associated myelopathy (HAM/TSP). Sequenced material: PBMCs. The CDR3 here is CASSLATEVGAETQYF. In DNA form, the CDR3 reads TGCGCCAGCAGCTTGGCCACGGAGGTCGGCGCGGAGACCCAGTACTTC.